This T cell receptor beta chain was sequenced during a study of blood T cell repertoires in COVID-19. Germline-derived CDR1 and CDR2 are MGHRA and YSYEKL. V lost 1 base and J 6 bases, leaving 18 bases between the germline ends. The CDR3 is 17 residues long. Each participant's cohort was designated according to participant-reported clinical history. Authors' data handling: Counts of nucleated cells, estimated from reference gene primer amplification, were obtained. Assay: immunoSEQ multiplex PCR; the TCRdb copy retains only in-frame clones and omits some. Clone size and V and J calls were adopted from that table, with D and trimming inferred from the DNA. In the table there are a few hundred thousand clones, roughly 88% of which are singletons.

Sequencing input: PBMCs or T cells enriched from blood (not recorded which). This TCR came from a man aged 25-45 years who had recovered from COVID-19. This chain joins TRBV4-1 and TRBJ2-2; D gene ambiguous. CDR3 in amino acids: CASSQVDMGLVSGELFF. CDR3 in DNA: TGCGCCAGCAGCCAAGTGGATATGGGCCTCGTTTCCGGGGAGCTGTTTTTT.